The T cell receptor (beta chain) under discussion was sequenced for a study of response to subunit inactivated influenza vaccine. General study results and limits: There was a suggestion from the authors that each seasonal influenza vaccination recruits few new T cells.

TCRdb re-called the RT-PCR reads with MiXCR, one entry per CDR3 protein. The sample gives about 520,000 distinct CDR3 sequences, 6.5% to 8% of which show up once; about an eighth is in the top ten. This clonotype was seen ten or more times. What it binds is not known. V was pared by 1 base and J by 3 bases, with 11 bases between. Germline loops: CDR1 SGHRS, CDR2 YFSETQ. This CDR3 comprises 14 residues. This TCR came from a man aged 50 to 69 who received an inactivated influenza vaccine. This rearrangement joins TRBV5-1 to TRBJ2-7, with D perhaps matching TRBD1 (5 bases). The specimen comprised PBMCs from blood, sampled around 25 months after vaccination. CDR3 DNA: TGCGCCAGCAGCTTGTCCGCAGGGCGCTACGAGCAGTACTTC. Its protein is CASSLSAGRYEQYF.